This passage covers 19 T cell receptor beta chains from one sample sequenced in a study of patients and donors after allogeneic stem cell transplantation. Using its own MiXCR run on the RT-PCR reads, TCRdb lists one record per CDR3 protein. The sample contains 87,000 or so distinct CDR3 sequences, just under 5% of which appear only once. Material: blood, either unsorted or a sorted T cell fraction (not recorded which). These TCRs come from a human donor who was either an allogeneic HSCT recipient or a stem cell or donor lymphocyte infusion donor (not recorded which). It is not recorded whose cells these are; they may come from a transplant donor.

This clonotype showed up many times. This chain joins TRBV5-6 and TRBJ2-5; D is undetermined. TRBJ2-3 explains the end of the DNA better; the J call may be wrong. CDR1 SGHDT and CDR2 YYEEEE come from the germline V gene. The CDR3 spans 11 residues. CDR3 sequence reads: CASSLRETQYF. Written as DNA, the CDR3 is TGTGCCAGCAGCTTGAGGGAAACGCAGTATTTT.

There are a few counts of this clonotype. The chain carries TRBV5-1 and TRBJ2-2, with 7 positions matching TRBD2. CDR3 size: 16 residues. CDR1 and CDR2 (germline): SGHRS, YFSETQ. V gave up 7 bases and J gave up 4 bases; unmatched junction bases: 13. The CDR3 region is CASQTEAGVITGELFF. In DNA, the CDR3 is TGCGCCAGCCAAACAGAGGCGGGAGTCATCACCGGGGAGCTGTTTTTT.

The V and J genes are TRBV6-2 or TRBV6-3 and TRBJ1-2; no definite D call. The CDR3 is made up of 11 amino acids. Germline CDR1 is MNHEY and CDR2 is SVGEGT. Between the trimmed V and J ends, which lost 3 bases and 13 bases, there was a span of 12 bases. This CDR3 is CASSYKMGFTF. DNA of the CDR3: TGTGCCAGCAGTTATAAAATGGGGTTCACCTTC.

This clonotype was observed many times. The chain combines TRBV5-1 with TRBJ1-1; D is perhaps TRBD1 (5 bases). In germline, CDR1 is SGHRS, CDR2 YFSETQ. Trimming removed 4 bases at V and 1 base at J, with 11 bases between. The CDR3 sequence is 14 residues long. The CDR3 bases are TGCGCCAGCAGCCCCAGGGTGGAGAACACTGAAGCTTTCTTT. Translating gives CASSPRVENTEAFF.

This clonotype was found many times. The chain has TRBV28 and TRBJ1-4, with TRBD1 as a possible D gene (5 bases). CDR1 is MDHEN and CDR2 is SYDVKM in the germline V gene. The CDR3 totals 13 residues. V was trimmed by 8 bases and J by 4 bases, leaving 11 bases between them. As DNA, the CDR3 is TGTGCCAGCCGGGACCCACATAATGAAAAACTGTTTTTT. Encoded protein: CASRDPHNEKLFF.

This clonotype was seen at least ten times. This chain links TRBV3-1 with TRBJ1-1; no firm D call. V lost 4 bases and J 5 bases, leaving 17 bases between the germline ends. CDR1 LGHDT and CDR2 YNNKEL come from the germline V gene (reference sequence). The CDR3 runs 15 residues. CDR3 residues: CASSPRGRGGTEAFF. The CDR3 bases are TGTGCCAGCAGCCCCAGAGGTCGTGGTGGGACTGAAGCTTTCTTT.

The chain links TRBV2 to TRBJ2-3; 11 nucleotides align to TRBD2. CDR3 length: 15 amino acids. Per the germline V gene, CDR1 is SNHLY and CDR2 is FYNNEI. After removal of 6 bases from V and 1 base from J, the junction contained 3 bases not matched to a gene. The CDR3 spells CASRLTSGGTDTQYF. The CDR3 DNA reads as TGTGCCAGCAGATTGACTAGCGGGGGCACAGATACGCAGTATTTT.

Many counts were recorded for this clonotype. The chain has TRBV7-3 and TRBJ2-1; 8 bases align to TRBD2. This CDR3 comprises 16 residues. With V trimmed by 3 bases and J by 4 bases, 8 bases remained unmatched. Looked up from germline, CDR1 is SGHTA and CDR2 is FQGTGA. CDR3 in DNA: TGTGCCAGCAGCTTGGGCGGGAGCGGGGGTTACAATGAGCAGTTCTTC. It encodes CASSLGGSGGYNEQFF.

In its sample, this clonotype was seen many times. The chain has TRBV5-1 and TRBJ2-6, with TRBD1 as a possible D gene (5 bases). Between the trimmed V and J ends, which lost 7 bases and 0 bases, there was a span of 11 bases. This CDR3 spans 15 amino acids. Germline CDR1 SGHRS, CDR2 YFSETQ. CDR3 coding DNA: TGCGCCAGCTCCCTGACAGTCTCTGGGGCCAACGTCCTGACTTTC. Translation: CASSLTVSGANVLTF.

This clonotype was seen ten or more times. The rearrangement uses TRBV5-1 and TRBJ2-1; TRBD1 aligns across 8 bases. The germline V gene encodes CDR1 SGHRS and CDR2 YFSETQ. This CDR3 is 13 amino acids long. The junction had 3 bases not matched to a gene; V was cut back by 4 bases and J by 6 bases. CDR3 coding DNA: TGCGCCAGCAGCGACACAGGGGGCAATGAGCAGTTCTTC. Protein: CASSDTGGNEQFF.

This clonotype has a count of ten or more. The chain employs TRBV18 and TRBJ2-1, with D perhaps TRBD2 (7 bases). The ends were cut back, 0 bases at V and 6 bases at J, with 21 bases in the middle. The CDR3 consists of 18 residues. Germline assignment: CDR1 KGHSH and CDR2 LQKENI. CDR3 sequence (DNA): TGTGCCAGCTCACCACCGACGCGGGGGCAGGGTTCGGGCAATGAGCAGTTCTTC. Its protein product is CASSPPTRGQGSGNEQFF.

The chain recombines TRBV14 with TRBJ2-2; D unclear. This CDR3 has 14 amino acids. V was cut by 1 base and J by 2 bases, with 5 bases left in between. The V gene's germline CDR1 is SGHDN and CDR2 FVKESK. The CDR3 spells CASSQVRNTGELFF. CDR3 DNA sequence: TGTGCCAGCAGCCAAGTCCGTAACACCGGGGAGCTGTTTTTT.

The chain couples TRBV7-2 to TRBJ2-2; D remains ambiguous. Trimming pared 5 bases from V and 3 bases from J, leaving 10 bases between. CDR3 length equals 14 residues. Germline values: CDR1 SGHTA, CDR2 FQGNSA. CDR3 residues: CASSGVAYTGELFF. The CDR3 DNA reads as TGTGCCAGCAGCGGAGTGGCTTACACCGGGGAGCTGTTTTTT.

Many counts were recorded for this clonotype. This sequence joins TRBV5-1 and TRBJ2-3; D is perhaps TRBD2 (5 bases). Deletions cut 7 bases from V and 3 bases from J, with 24 bases between. CDR3 size: 17 residues. The germline gives CDR1 SGHRS, CDR2 YFSETQ. CDR3 bases: TGCGCCAGCCGCCCTGATGGTGGGAGAGATCGGACAGATACGCAGTATTTT. Translation gives CASRPDGGRDRTDTQYF.

This clonotype appeared a few times. V is TRBV20-1 and J is TRBJ2-1; 15 nucleotides align to TRBD2. V was clipped by 6 bases and J by 10 bases; unmatched bases: 7. The germline V gene has CDR1 DFQATT and CDR2 SNEGSKA (reference sequence). The length of the CDR3 is 14 residues. CDR3 sequence reads: CSARTSGGAQEQFF. The CDR3 region has the DNA TGCAGTGCCCGGACTAGCGGGGGGGCCCAGGAGCAGTTCTTC.

The rearrangement uses TRBV20-1 and TRBJ2-3, with TRBD2 as a possible D gene (5 bases). From germline, CDR1 is DFQATT and CDR2 SNEGSKA (reference sequence). V shed 4 bases and J shed 2 bases, with 13 bases lying between them. The CDR3 runs to 14 residues. CDR3 protein: CSAILGGVTDTQYF. DNA of the CDR3: TGCAGTGCTATATTAGGAGGAGTCACAGATACGCAGTATTTT.

This clonotype was detected only a few times. The V call is TRBV5-1, the J call TRBJ2-1; 9 nucleotides align to TRBD1. The length of the CDR3 is 16 residues. The germline CDR1 and CDR2 sequences are SGHRS and YFSETQ. Trimming removed 0 bases from V and 9 bases from J; junction bases left unmatched: 10. CDR3 loop: CASSLEGQGGRAEQFF. The CDR3 nucleotides are TGCGCCAGCAGCTTGGAGGGACAGGGCGGAAGAGCTGAGCAGTTCTTC.

This clonotype was seen at least ten times. V is TRBV7-3 and J is TRBJ2-1, with 9 bases matching TRBD2. V trimming: 2 bases; J trimming: 7 bases; junction bases outside the gene matches: 3. Germline CDR1 reads SGHTA; CDR2 reads FQGTGA. This CDR3 has 14 amino acids. The CDR3 DNA follows: TGTGCCAGCAGCTTAGGCGGGGGGGCTAATGAGCAGTTCTTC. As protein: CASSLGGGANEQFF.

This clonotype has a count of ten or more. The chain joins TRBV14 to TRBJ2-7; TRBD2 matches at 9 bases. V trimming: 4 bases; J trimming: 9 bases; junction bases outside the gene matches: 10. Germline loops: CDR1 SGHDN, CDR2 FVKESK. This CDR3 comprises 14 residues. The chain's CDR3 is CASSRPGLALPQYF. For the CDR3, the DNA is TGTGCCAGCAGCCGGCCGGGACTAGCTCTTCCGCAGTACTTC.